What follows are 8 T cell receptor beta chains derived from one specimen sequenced in a study of blood T cell repertoires in COVID-19. This table comes from immunoSEQ multiplex PCR, and its TCRdb copy is limited to in-frame clones, with some not included. Of nearly 95,000 clones in the sample, around 72% were seen once. The sequenced material came from peripheral blood. The receptors originated from a man in his 70s with COVID-19, enrolled during active disease.

The V gene is TRBV3-1 (or the pseudogene TRBV3-2), the J gene TRBJ1-5; a possible D gene is TRBD1 (5 bases). This CDR3 is built from 15 residues. Trimming pared 5 bases from V and 0 bases from J, leaving 11 bases between. CDR1 and CDR2 from the germline V gene are LGHDT and YNNKEL (reference sequence). The CDR3 region is CASSLGQSSNQPQHF. CDR3 coding DNA: TGTGCCAGCAGCTTAGGACAATCTAGCAATCAGCCCCAGCATTTT.

CDR3 bases: TGTGCCAGCACCCCTGGGGCCCAAGAGACCCAGTACTTC. Translated, it gives CASTPGAQETQYF. V usage is TRBV28 and J usage is TRBJ2-5, with D possibly TRBD1 on 5 matching bases. Trimming shortened V by 7 bases and J by 1 base, and 10 bases separated the two germline ends. Germline CDR1 is MDHEN and CDR2 is SYDVKM. The CDR3 loop spans 13 amino acids.

V usage is TRBV4-1 and J usage is TRBJ1-3; 7 bases map to TRBD1. This CDR3 comprises 17 residues. Germline assignment: CDR1 MGHRA and CDR2 YSYEKL. With 4 bases clipped from V and 2 bases from J, the junction kept 11 bases outside the gene matches. CDR3 DNA: TGCGCCAGCAGCCCATCCCCGACAGGGAGCACTGGAAACACCATATATTTT. This sequence encodes CASSPSPTGSTGNTIYF.

This chain connects TRBV9 to TRBJ2-7; the D gene is possibly TRBD2 (6 bases). V was trimmed by 0 bases and J by 4 bases, leaving 14 bases between them. The CDR3 runs to 15 residues. The germline V gene has CDR1 SGDLS and CDR2 YYNGEE. The CDR3 spells CASSVDGGIGYEQYF. The CDR3 DNA reads as TGTGCCAGCAGCGTAGATGGGGGGATCGGATACGAGCAGTACTTC. Together with reference TRBV9 and TRBJ2-7, the CDR3 gives the full variable domain: DSGVTQTPKHLITATGQRVTLRCSPRSGDLSVYWYQQSLDQGLQFLIQYYNGEERAKGNILERFSAQQFPDLHSELNLSSLELGDSALYFCASSVDGGIGYEQYFGPGTRLTVT.

This chain connects TRBV7-2 to TRBJ2-3; the match to TRBD2 covers 11 bases. Trimming took 2 bases from V and 3 from J; bases not matched to a gene: 10. Looked up from germline, CDR1 is SGHTA and CDR2 is FQGNSA. The CDR3 consists of 18 residues. CDR3 coding DNA: TGTGCCAGCAGCTTATTCCTAGCGGGAGGAGGTGGTACAGATACGCAGTATTTT. It translates to CASSLFLAGGGGTDTQYF.

In its sample, this clone was seen a few times. The V and J genes are TRBV28 and TRBJ2-7; no reliable D call. Germline V CDR1 and CDR2: MDHEN, SYDVKM. This CDR3 contains 12 residues. The V gene lost 6 bases and the J gene lost 6 bases, with 12 bases spanning the gap. The CDR3 nucleotides are TGTGCCAGCAGACACGTCTCTAGCGAGCAGTACTTC. Translating it yields CASRHVSSEQYF.

This clone has a handful of counts. The chain is built from TRBV18 and TRBJ2-7; TRBD2 agrees at 8 bases. Germline lookup yields CDR1 KGHSH and CDR2 LQKENI. After removal of 5 bases from V and 5 bases from J, the junction contained 8 bases not matched to a gene. The CDR3 has 14 residues. The CDR3 nucleotides are TGTGCCAGCTCAGCCAGCGGGAGTGCCGACGAGCAGTACTTC. The encoded protein is CASSASGSADEQYF.

The chain employs TRBV9 and TRBJ1-4; D is unresolved. In germline, CDR1 is SGDLS, CDR2 YYNGEE. V was pared by 0 bases and J by 0 bases, with 6 bases between. The CDR3 is 15 residues long. The CDR3 DNA reads as TGTGCCAGCAGCGTAGGGACTACAACTAATGAAAAACTGTTTTTT. It encodes CASSVGTTTNEKLFF.